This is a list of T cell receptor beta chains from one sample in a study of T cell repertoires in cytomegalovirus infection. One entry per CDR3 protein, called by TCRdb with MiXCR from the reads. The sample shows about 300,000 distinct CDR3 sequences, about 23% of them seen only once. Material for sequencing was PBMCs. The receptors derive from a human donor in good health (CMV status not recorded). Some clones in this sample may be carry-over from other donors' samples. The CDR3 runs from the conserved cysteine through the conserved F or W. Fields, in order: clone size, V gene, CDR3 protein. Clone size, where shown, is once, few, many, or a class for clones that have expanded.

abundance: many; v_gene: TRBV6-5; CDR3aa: CASSYSTGADGYTF
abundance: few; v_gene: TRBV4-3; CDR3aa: CASSQDLAGAVGNEQFF
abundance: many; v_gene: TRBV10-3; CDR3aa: CAISRSALAGVKETQYF
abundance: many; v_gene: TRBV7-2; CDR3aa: CASSLPRDSGSPGELFF
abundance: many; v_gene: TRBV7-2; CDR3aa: CASSRGRGLWSPLHF
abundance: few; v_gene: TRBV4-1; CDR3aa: CASSFQGEAGYTF
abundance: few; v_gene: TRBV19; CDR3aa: CASSPHGSQNTGELFF
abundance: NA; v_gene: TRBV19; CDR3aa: CASSIRQGTRTKNIQYF
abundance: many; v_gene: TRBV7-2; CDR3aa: CASSLGGYTGELFF
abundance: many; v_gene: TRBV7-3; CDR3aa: CASSPSTGGPDEQFF
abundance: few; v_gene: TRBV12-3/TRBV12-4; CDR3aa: CASSPGTPTEAFF
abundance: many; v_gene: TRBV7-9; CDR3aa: CASSAVTNTEAFF
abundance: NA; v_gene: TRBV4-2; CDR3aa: CASSQDRPSSGDNEQFF
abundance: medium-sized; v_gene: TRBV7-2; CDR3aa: CASSLQARGWTEAFF
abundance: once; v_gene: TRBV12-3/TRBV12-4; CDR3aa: CASSFRSGRAGETQYF
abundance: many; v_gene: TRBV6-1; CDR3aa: CASRRQEPNTEAFF
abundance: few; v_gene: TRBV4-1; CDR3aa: CASSPASAGRNYGYTF
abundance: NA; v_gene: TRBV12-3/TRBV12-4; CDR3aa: CASSSDGATNEKLFF
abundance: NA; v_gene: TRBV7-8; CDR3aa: CASSKREGSNEQFF
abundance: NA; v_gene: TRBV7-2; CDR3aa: CASSLLPQGFNEQFF
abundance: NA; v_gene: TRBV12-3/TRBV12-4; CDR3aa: CASSFERGNTGELFF
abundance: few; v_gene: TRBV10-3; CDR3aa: CAISVREAGREQYF
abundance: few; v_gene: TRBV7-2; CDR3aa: CASSSGSAYNSPLHF
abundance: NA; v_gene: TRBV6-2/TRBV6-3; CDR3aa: CASSYPPGSPGIQYF
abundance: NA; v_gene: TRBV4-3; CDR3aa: CASSQRTGLVGTSGNTIYF
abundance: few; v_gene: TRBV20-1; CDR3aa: CSAWTSGRGGYNEQFF
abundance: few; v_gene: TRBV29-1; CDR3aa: CSVVQAWIYGYTF
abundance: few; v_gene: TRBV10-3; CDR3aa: CAISDINQPQHF
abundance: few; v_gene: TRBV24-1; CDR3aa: CATKQGAGQPQHF
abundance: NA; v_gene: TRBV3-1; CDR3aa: CASSQDSPSPLHF
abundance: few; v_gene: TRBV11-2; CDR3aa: CASSLVRVGGIQYF
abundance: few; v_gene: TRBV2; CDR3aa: CASSEGRGQGQPQHF
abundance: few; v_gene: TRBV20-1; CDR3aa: CSAIMPTGSSYNEQFF
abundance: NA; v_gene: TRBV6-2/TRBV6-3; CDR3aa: CASRTSGRTHNEQFF
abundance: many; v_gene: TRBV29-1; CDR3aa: CSVEDRTGNSYEQYF
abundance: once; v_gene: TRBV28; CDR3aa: CASRVLSSYEQYF
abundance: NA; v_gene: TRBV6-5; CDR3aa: CASSPGQANTGELFF
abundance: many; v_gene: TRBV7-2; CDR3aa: CASSQTGDSNQPQHF
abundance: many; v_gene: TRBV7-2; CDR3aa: CASTPPRGYEQYF
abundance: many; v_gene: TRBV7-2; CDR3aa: CASSLGTRGSGDTQYF
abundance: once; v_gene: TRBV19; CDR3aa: CASSIDGMVNTEAFF